This T cell receptor (beta chain) derives from a study of T cell responses to AZD1222 COVID-19 vaccine. As regards this clone: Its antigen is unknown.

Sequencing was performed with immunoSEQ multiplex PCR; in TCRdb, only in-frame clones are kept and a portion is missing. The table records about 75,000 clones, about 91% of them present only once. The germline gives CDR1 MDHEN, CDR2 SYDVKM. This CDR3 is built from 13 residues. V lost 8 bases, J lost 1 base, and 8 bases lay in between. Findings of the study overall: Only five or six AZD1222 recipients tested seropositive at baseline. Close to half of spike-specific TCRs reportedly recognize unmutated variant regions.

This TCR was recovered from an adult who received the MenACWY meningococcal vaccine as a control. The chain uses TRBV28 and TRBJ1-4, with no clear D. The sequencing used peripheral blood, collected 28 days after the second dose of the MenACWY control vaccine. Written as DNA, the CDR3 is TGTGCCAGCTGGGCACAAACTAATGAAAAACTGTTTTTT. Protein product: CASWAQTNEKLFF.